The sequence of this TCR beta chain was determined in a study of T cell responses to AZD1222 COVID-19 vaccine. General observations from the study: In a largely white British group with more females than males, clonal diversity was possibly underestimated. Spike regions recognized by vaccine-associated CD4 TCRs spanned the protein, led by 160-218 and 743-854.

TCRdb's copy holds only in-frame clones and misses some; the assay was immunoSEQ multiplex PCR. The table records 160,000 or so clones, around 93% of them present only once. About this clone itself: Its antigen is as yet unknown.

The CDR3 covers 16 residues. The sequencing here drew on peripheral blood, taken on day 0 of AZD1222 vaccination. The origin of this receptor is an adult in good health. V is TRBV21-1 and J is TRBJ1-1; TRBD1, as called in the table, went unchecked against the DNA. TRBV21-1 is reported as a pseudogene. The CDR3 sequence: CASSLIYRGRKSEAFF. The CDR3 DNA follows: TGTGCCAGCAGTCTGATTTACAGGGGGCGTAAATCTGAAGCTTTCTTT.